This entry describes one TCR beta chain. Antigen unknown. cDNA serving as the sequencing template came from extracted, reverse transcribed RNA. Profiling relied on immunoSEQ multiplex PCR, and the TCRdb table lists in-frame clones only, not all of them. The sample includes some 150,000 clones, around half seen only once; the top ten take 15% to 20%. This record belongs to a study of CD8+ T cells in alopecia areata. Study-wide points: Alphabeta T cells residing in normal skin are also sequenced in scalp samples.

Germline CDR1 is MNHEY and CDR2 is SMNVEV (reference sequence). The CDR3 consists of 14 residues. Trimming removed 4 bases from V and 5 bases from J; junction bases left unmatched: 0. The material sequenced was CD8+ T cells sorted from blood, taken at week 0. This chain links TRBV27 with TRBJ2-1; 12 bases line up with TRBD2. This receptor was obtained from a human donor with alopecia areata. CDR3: CASSSSGGDNEQFF. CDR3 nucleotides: TGTGCCAGCAGTTCTAGCGGGGGGGACAATGAGCAGTTCTTC.